This is a list of T cell receptor beta chains from one sample in a study of patients and donors after allogeneic stem cell transplantation. TCRdb reanalysed the RT-PCR reads using MiXCR and keeps one entry per CDR3 protein. The sample consists of about 200,000 distinct CDR3 sequences, around 41% of them appearing once. Source material: blood, either unsorted or a sorted T cell fraction (not recorded which). The receptors were gathered from a human donor who was either an allogeneic HSCT recipient or a stem cell or donor lymphocyte infusion donor (not recorded which). It is not recorded whose cells these are; they may come from a transplant donor. Each CDR3 is given with its conserved first and last residue. D genes are given only for firm matches. The size field is filled for only some rows; it gives once, few, many or a size class.

TRBJ1-2,NA,TRBD1,TRBV4-1,TGCGCCAGCAGCCAACCGCAGGCCAACAGGGGGAACTATGGCTACACCTTC,CASSQPQANRGNYGYTF
TRBJ2-1,NA,NA,TRBV6-2/TRBV6-3,TGTGCCAGCAGTTCCCGCGGAACTGAAAATGAGCAGTTCTTC,CASSSRGTENEQFF
TRBJ2-5,few,TRBD2,TRBV12-3/TRBV12-4,TGTGCCAGCAGTTTGGGCGGGAGGGCCGAAGAGACCCAGTACTTC,CASSLGGRAEETQYF
TRBJ1-1,few,NA,TRBV5-8,TGTGCCAGCAGCGTGGTGGCGGGGTTGAACACTGAAGCTTTCTTT,CASSVVAGLNTEAFF
TRBJ1-1,few,TRBD1,TRBV5-1,TGCGCCAGCAGCACGGGACAGTTGAACACTGAAGCTTTCTTT,CASSTGQLNTEAFF
TRBJ2-7,NA,TRBD1,TRBV27,TGTGCCAGCAGTTTAAGAGGGACAGTTATCTACGAGCAGTACTTC,CASSLRGTVIYEQYF
TRBJ2-1,few,NA,TRBV20-1,TGCAGTGCTAGGAGCAGAAGGGCCTACAATGAGCAGTTCTTC,CSARSRRAYNEQFF
TRBJ2-5,NA,TRBD2,TRBV10-3,TGTGCCATCAGTGAGTCCATGACTAGCGGACTCCAAGAGACCCAGTACTTC,CAISESMTSGLQETQYF
TRBJ1-1,few,NA,TRBV5-6,TGTGCCAGCAGCCACCAACGCCAGCGCTTGGACACTGAAGCTTTCTTT,CASSHQRQRLDTEAFF
TRBJ1-2,NA,TRBD1,TRBV24-1,TGTGCCACCAGTGATCCGAGGACAGGGTACGGCTACACCTTC,CATSDPRTGYGYTF
TRBJ2-1,NA,NA,TRBV27,TGTGCCAGCAGTTTACCGGGGACTTTCAATGAGCAGTTCTTC,CASSLPGTFNEQFF
TRBJ2-7,few,TRBD2,TRBV20-1,TGCAGTGCTAGAGGTCCGGCGCGGGAGCCCTACGAGCAGTACTTC,CSARGPAREPYEQYF
TRBJ1-1,NA,NA,TRBV4-3,TGCGCCAGCAGCCAACTTGACAGGAACACTGAAGCTTTCTTT,CASSQLDRNTEAFF
TRBJ1-6,few,NA,TRBV15,TGTGCCACCAGCAGAGAGGATTCACCCCTCCACTTT,CATSREDSPLHF